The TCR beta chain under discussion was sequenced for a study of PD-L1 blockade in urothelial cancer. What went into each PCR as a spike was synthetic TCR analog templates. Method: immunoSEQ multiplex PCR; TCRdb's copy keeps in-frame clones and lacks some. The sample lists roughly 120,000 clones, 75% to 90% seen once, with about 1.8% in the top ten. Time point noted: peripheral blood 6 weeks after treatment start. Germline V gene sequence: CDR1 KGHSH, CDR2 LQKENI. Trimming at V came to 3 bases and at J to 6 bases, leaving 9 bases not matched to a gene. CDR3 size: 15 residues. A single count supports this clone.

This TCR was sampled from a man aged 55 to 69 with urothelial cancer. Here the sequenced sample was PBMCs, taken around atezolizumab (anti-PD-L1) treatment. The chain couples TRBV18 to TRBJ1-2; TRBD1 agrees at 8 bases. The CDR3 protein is CASSPGDRGGHGYTF. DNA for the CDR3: TGTGCCAGCTCACCCGGCGACAGGGGTGGGCATGGCTACACCTTC.